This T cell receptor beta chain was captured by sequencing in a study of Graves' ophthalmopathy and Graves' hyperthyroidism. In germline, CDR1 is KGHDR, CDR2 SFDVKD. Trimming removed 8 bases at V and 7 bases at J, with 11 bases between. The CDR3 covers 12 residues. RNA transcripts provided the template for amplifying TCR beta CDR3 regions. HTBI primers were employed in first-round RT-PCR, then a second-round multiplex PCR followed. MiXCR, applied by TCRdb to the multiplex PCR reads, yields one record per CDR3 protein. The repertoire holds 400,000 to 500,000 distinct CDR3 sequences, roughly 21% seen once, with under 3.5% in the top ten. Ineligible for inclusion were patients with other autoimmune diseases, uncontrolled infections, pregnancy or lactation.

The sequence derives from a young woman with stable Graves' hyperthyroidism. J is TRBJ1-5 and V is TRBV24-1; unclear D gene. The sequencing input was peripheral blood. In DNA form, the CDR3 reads TGTGCCACCAAGCGGGTGGAACAGCCCCAGCATTTT. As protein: CATKRVEQPQHF.